This is a list of T cell receptor beta chains from one sample in a study of control samples from healthy donors and cancer patients. Assay: immunoSEQ multiplex PCR; the TCRdb copy retains only in-frame clones and omits some. Of some 150,000 clones listed, 93% are singletons. Sequencing was done on a sample of blood. The receptors were sampled from a man over 45 in good health. CDR3s include the opening cysteine and the closing phenylalanine or tryptophan. D genes are given only for firm matches. A row's size may be missing; if present it is once, few, many or a size class.

clone_size: -; j_call: TRBJ2-2; d_call: -; v_call: TRBV5-1; cdr3_nt: TGCGCCAGCAGCCTCGATAGGGAGCTGTTTTTT; cdr3_aa: CASSLDRELFF
clone_size: -; j_call: TRBJ2-1; d_call: TRBD2; v_call: TRBV7-8; cdr3_nt: TGTGCCAGCAGGGCAGCGGGAGGGCCGGGTGAGCAGTTCTTC; cdr3_aa: CASRAAGGPGEQFF
clone_size: -; j_call: TRBJ1-6; d_call: TRBD1; v_call: TRBV3-1/TRBV3-2; cdr3_nt: TGTGCCAGCAGCCGGACAGGGGGTGGTTCACCCCTCCACTTT; cdr3_aa: CASSRTGGGSPLHF
clone_size: -; j_call: TRBJ2-2; d_call: -; v_call: TRBV27; cdr3_nt: TGTGCCAGCGGGCATGCGGGGTCCGACACCGGGGAGCTGTTTTTT; cdr3_aa: CASGHAGSDTGELFF
clone_size: -; j_call: TRBJ1-5; d_call: -; v_call: TRBV4-2; cdr3_nt: TGTGCCAGCAGCCAAGCACAGGGAACGGCTCAGCCCCAGCATTTT; cdr3_aa: CASSQAQGTAQPQHF
clone_size: -; j_call: TRBJ2-2; d_call: -; v_call: TRBV25-1; cdr3_nt: TGTGCCAGCAGCCCCGAGACAGGTCTCTCCGGGGAGCTGTTTTTT; cdr3_aa: CASSPETGLSGELFF
clone_size: -; j_call: TRBJ2-5; d_call: -; v_call: TRBV9; cdr3_nt: TGTGCCAGCAGCGTTAGGGGCGGTGTGGGGACCCAGTACTTC; cdr3_aa: CASSVRGGVGTQYF
clone_size: -; j_call: TRBJ2-3; d_call: -; v_call: TRBV24-1; cdr3_nt: TGTGCCACCAGTGACCCCACTAGTCCCAGCACAGATACGCAGTATTTT; cdr3_aa: CATSDPTSPSTDTQYF
clone_size: once; j_call: TRBJ1-1; d_call: TRBD1; v_call: TRBV2; cdr3_nt: TGTGCCAGCAGGGGACAGGGGGCGAATCTCAAGGAAGCTTTCTTT; cdr3_aa: CASRGQGANLKEAFF
clone_size: -; j_call: TRBJ2-2; d_call: -; v_call: TRBV3-1/TRBV3-2; cdr3_nt: TGTGCCAGCAGGGGAGGGGGCTCCTCGAACACCGGGGAGCTGTTTTTT; cdr3_aa: CASRGGGSSNTGELFF
clone_size: -; j_call: TRBJ2-6; d_call: TRBD1; v_call: TRBV28; cdr3_nt: TGTGCCAGCATAACAGGGGAAGGGGCCAACGTCCTGACTTTC; cdr3_aa: CASITGEGANVLTF
clone_size: -; j_call: TRBJ1-1; d_call: -; v_call: TRBV6-5; cdr3_nt: TGTGCCAGCACCGGTCCTAACACTGAAGCTTTCTTT; cdr3_aa: CASTGPNTEAFF
clone_size: few; j_call: TRBJ1-3; d_call: -; v_call: TRBV30; cdr3_nt: TGTGCCTGGAACTTCAAGGGCTCTGGAAACACCATATATTTT; cdr3_aa: CAWNFKGSGNTIYF
clone_size: -; j_call: TRBJ1-2; d_call: -; v_call: TRBV19; cdr3_nt: TGTGCCAGTATGGAGACAGAAGTCAACTATGGCTACACCTTC; cdr3_aa: CASMETEVNYGYTF
clone_size: -; j_call: TRBJ2-7; d_call: -; v_call: TRBV29-1; cdr3_nt: TGCAGCGTTGAAGATCAAAGCGCGAGCTACGAGCAGTACTTC; cdr3_aa: CSVEDQSASYEQYF
clone_size: -; j_call: TRBJ2-4; d_call: -; v_call: TRBV5-1; cdr3_nt: TGCGCCAGCAGCATCCCGCAGGGAAACATTCAGTACTTC; cdr3_aa: CASSIPQGNIQYF
clone_size: -; j_call: TRBJ1-2; d_call: -; v_call: TRBV10-3; cdr3_nt: TGTGCCATCAGTGCCCCGGACAGATACTATGGCTACACCTTC; cdr3_aa: CAISAPDRYYGYTF
clone_size: -; j_call: TRBJ2-2; d_call: -; v_call: TRBV12-3/TRBV12-4; cdr3_nt: TGTGCCAGCAGCCAGACAGTCGGGGAGCTGTTTTTT; cdr3_aa: CASSQTVGELFF
clone_size: few; j_call: TRBJ1-2; d_call: -; v_call: TRBV7-6; cdr3_nt: TGTGCCAGCAGCCAAGCCGGGACATCCTTCTATGGCTACACCTTC; cdr3_aa: CASSQAGTSFYGYTF
clone_size: -; j_call: TRBJ1-5; d_call: TRBD1; v_call: TRBV6-5; cdr3_nt: TGTGCCAGCAGTAGTATGGACAGGGTAAATCAGCCCCAGCATTTT; cdr3_aa: CASSSMDRVNQPQHF
clone_size: once; j_call: TRBJ2-2; d_call: -; v_call: TRBV18; cdr3_nt: TGTGCCAGCTCACCAAGGGCAGCCGGGGAGCTGTTTTTT; cdr3_aa: CASSPRAAGELFF
clone_size: -; j_call: TRBJ1-4; d_call: -; v_call: TRBV18; cdr3_nt: TGTGCCAGCTCACCACAGGCGGCAACTAATGAAAAACTGTTTTTT; cdr3_aa: CASSPQAATNEKLFF
clone_size: -; j_call: TRBJ1-1; d_call: -; v_call: TRBV9; cdr3_nt: TGTGCCAGCAGCCTCGAGGTGGGAAAGAACACTGAAGCTTTCTTT; cdr3_aa: CASSLEVGKNTEAFF
clone_size: -; j_call: TRBJ2-3; d_call: TRBD2; v_call: TRBV5-4; cdr3_nt: TGTGCCAGCAGCTTGCGGCTAGCGGGAGGACTCACAGATACGCAGTATTTT; cdr3_aa: CASSLRLAGGLTDTQYF
clone_size: -; j_call: TRBJ1-1; d_call: -; v_call: TRBV5-1; cdr3_nt: TGCGCCAGCAGCTTGGGATCAGGGGCGAACACTGAAGCTTTCTTT; cdr3_aa: CASSLGSGANTEAFF
clone_size: -; j_call: TRBJ2-6; d_call: -; v_call: TRBV5-1; cdr3_nt: TGCGCCAGCAGCTTGCTGGTAGCAGGTTCCTCTGGGGCCAACGTCCTGACTTTC; cdr3_aa: CASSLLVAGSSGANVLTF
clone_size: -; j_call: TRBJ1-6; d_call: -; v_call: TRBV19; cdr3_nt: TGTGCCAGTAGTTCCGAGGTAGCCGGTAATTCACCCCTCCACTTT; cdr3_aa: CASSSEVAGNSPLHF
clone_size: -; j_call: TRBJ2-1; d_call: TRBD2; v_call: TRBV5-1; cdr3_nt: TGCGCCAGCAGCGCGGGACTAGCGGGGGACAATGAGCAGTTCTTC; cdr3_aa: CASSAGLAGDNEQFF
clone_size: -; j_call: TRBJ1-2; d_call: -; v_call: TRBV27; cdr3_nt: TGTGCCAGTGGAGGGGTTAACTATGGCTACACCTTC; cdr3_aa: CASGGVNYGYTF
clone_size: -; j_call: TRBJ2-5; d_call: -; v_call: TRBV7-2; cdr3_nt: TGTGCCAGCAGCGAAACAGGGAGTGCGGGGGAGACCCAGTACTTC; cdr3_aa: CASSETGSAGETQYF
clone_size: -; j_call: TRBJ1-4; d_call: TRBD1; v_call: TRBV5-1; cdr3_nt: TGCGCCAGCAGCTTTGGGGACAGGGGTAATGAAAAACTGTTTTTT; cdr3_aa: CASSFGDRGNEKLFF
clone_size: -; j_call: TRBJ1-5; d_call: -; v_call: TRBV12-3/TRBV12-4; cdr3_nt: TGTGCCAGCAGGGACCGGAATCAGCCCCAGCATTTT; cdr3_aa: CASRDRNQPQHF
clone_size: -; j_call: TRBJ1-5; d_call: -; v_call: TRBV19; cdr3_nt: TGTGCCAGTAGTTATCGGGATAATCAGCCCCAGCATTTT; cdr3_aa: CASSYRDNQPQHF
clone_size: -; j_call: TRBJ1-6; d_call: TRBD1; v_call: TRBV14; cdr3_nt: TGTGCCAGCGCGGTGGGACAGTACTATAATTCACCCCTCCACTTT; cdr3_aa: CASAVGQYYNSPLHF
clone_size: -; j_call: TRBJ2-7; d_call: TRBD2; v_call: TRBV7-9; cdr3_nt: TGTGCCAGCAGCTTGAGAGGACTAGCGGGACCCTCCTACGAGCAGTACTTC; cdr3_aa: CASSLRGLAGPSYEQYF
clone_size: -; j_call: TRBJ1-3; d_call: TRBD1; v_call: TRBV5-1; cdr3_nt: TGCGCCAGCAGCCCCACAGGGGAAAGCCGTTCTGGAAACACCATATATTTT; cdr3_aa: CASSPTGESRSGNTIYF
clone_size: -; j_call: TRBJ2-3; d_call: TRBD2; v_call: TRBV5-1; cdr3_nt: TGCGCCAGCAGTGATAGCGGGAGCACAGATACGCAGTATTTT; cdr3_aa: CASSDSGSTDTQYF
clone_size: -; j_call: TRBJ2-3; d_call: -; v_call: TRBV29-1; cdr3_nt: TGCAGCGCTGAGGGGTTGGCCACAGATACGCAGTATTTT; cdr3_aa: CSAEGLATDTQYF
clone_size: -; j_call: TRBJ2-2; d_call: -; v_call: TRBV6-6; cdr3_nt: TGTGCCAGCAGTTCAGGGAGGACAGCTAACGGGGAGCTGTTTTTT; cdr3_aa: CASSSGRTANGELFF
clone_size: -; j_call: TRBJ2-7; d_call: -; v_call: TRBV27; cdr3_nt: TGTGCCAGCAGTTTAATGTCAGGGATGGACGAGCAGTACTTC; cdr3_aa: CASSLMSGMDEQYF
clone_size: -; j_call: TRBJ2-1; d_call: TRBD2; v_call: TRBV6-2/TRBV6-3; cdr3_nt: TGTGCCAGCAGTAACCCCGGACTAGCGGGAGTTAAGGACAATGAGCAGTTCTTC; cdr3_aa: CASSNPGLAGVKDNEQFF
clone_size: -; j_call: TRBJ1-1; d_call: -; v_call: TRBV19; cdr3_nt: TGTGCCAGTAGTCAGGGGCGCAACACTGAAGCTTTCTTT; cdr3_aa: CASSQGRNTEAFF
clone_size: -; j_call: TRBJ1-4; d_call: -; v_call: TRBV10-2; cdr3_nt: TGCGCCAGCAGTAACCGGGACACATGGCCGGCAACTAATGAAAAACTGTTTTTT; cdr3_aa: CASSNRDTWPATNEKLFF
clone_size: -; j_call: TRBJ2-7; d_call: -; v_call: TRBV2; cdr3_nt: TGTGCCAGCACGAGACGGTCGGGTGGTTCCTACGAGCAGTACTTC; cdr3_aa: CASTRRSGGSYEQYF
clone_size: -; j_call: TRBJ1-2; d_call: -; v_call: TRBV3-1/TRBV3-2; cdr3_nt: TGTGCCAGCAGCCAGGGGGCTTATGGCTACACCTTC; cdr3_aa: CASSQGAYGYTF
clone_size: -; j_call: TRBJ1-5; d_call: -; v_call: TRBV29-1; cdr3_nt: TGCAGCGTTTCCCCGACACGTAATCAGCCCCAGCATTTT; cdr3_aa: CSVSPTRNQPQHF
clone_size: -; j_call: TRBJ2-1; d_call: TRBD2; v_call: TRBV20-1; cdr3_nt: TGCAGTGCTCTCGGGAGGAACGAGCAGTTCTTC; cdr3_aa: CSALGRNEQFF
clone_size: -; j_call: TRBJ2-7; d_call: TRBD1; v_call: TRBV28; cdr3_nt: TGTGCCAGCAGTACCCAGCAGCACAGGGGGTACGAGCAGTACTTC; cdr3_aa: CASSTQQHRGYEQYF
clone_size: -; j_call: TRBJ2-3; d_call: -; v_call: TRBV7-3; cdr3_nt: TGTGCCAGCAGCTTAAATACAGGGAGCACAGATACGCAGTATTTT; cdr3_aa: CASSLNTGSTDTQYF
clone_size: once; j_call: TRBJ2-7; d_call: TRBD1; v_call: TRBV11-2; cdr3_nt: TGTGCCAGCAGCTTTGACAGGGGCCCCTACGAGCAGTACTTC; cdr3_aa: CASSFDRGPYEQYF
clone_size: -; j_call: TRBJ1-4; d_call: -; v_call: TRBV9; cdr3_nt: TGTGCCAGCAGCGTAGGTGGGGGGACTAATGAAAAACTGTTTTTT; cdr3_aa: CASSVGGGTNEKLFF
clone_size: -; j_call: TRBJ2-3; d_call: TRBD1; v_call: TRBV6-5; cdr3_nt: TGTGCCAGCACCGGACAGGCGCCCACAGATACGCAGTATTTT; cdr3_aa: CASTGQAPTDTQYF
clone_size: -; j_call: TRBJ2-3; d_call: -; v_call: TRBV11-2; cdr3_nt: TGTGCCAGCAGCTTAGGGACGAGCACAGATACGCAGTATTTT; cdr3_aa: CASSLGTSTDTQYF
clone_size: -; j_call: TRBJ1-4; d_call: -; v_call: TRBV5-1; cdr3_nt: TGCGCCAGCAGCGGCTCGAGGGTGGGAGATGAAAAACTGTTTTTT; cdr3_aa: CASSGSRVGDEKLFF
clone_size: -; j_call: TRBJ1-1; d_call: -; v_call: TRBV12-3/TRBV12-4; cdr3_nt: TGTGCCAGCAGTCTCAGGGGTAACACTGAAGCTTTCTTT; cdr3_aa: CASSLRGNTEAFF
clone_size: -; j_call: TRBJ2-5; d_call: TRBD2; v_call: TRBV6-4; cdr3_nt: TGTGCCAGGACCTACTCCACCGGGACTAACCAAGAGACCCAGTACTTC; cdr3_aa: CARTYSTGTNQETQYF
clone_size: -; j_call: TRBJ1-1; d_call: TRBD1; v_call: TRBV5-1; cdr3_nt: TGCGCCAGCAGCAGCCGGGACAGCCTTGGCACTGAAGCTTTCTTT; cdr3_aa: CASSSRDSLGTEAFF
clone_size: -; j_call: TRBJ2-5; d_call: -; v_call: TRBV29-1; cdr3_nt: TGCAGCGTTGTCGGAGAGGTCGAGACCCAGTACTTC; cdr3_aa: CSVVGEVETQYF